The entry below gives a single TCR beta chain sequence along with its context. Its antigen is not known. The entry originates in a study of cytomegalovirus exposure and HLA in healthy donors. Study-level information: A later analysis reported the same platform for the 100 to 150 validation repertoires and the approximately 720 first-cohort repertoires. Findings and limits, study-wide: That first-cohort TCR clusters tended to co-occur in the 90 to 150 validation repertoires was found in a later analysis. A classifier reportedly called cytomegalovirus status with high sensitivity and specificity.

Assay: immunoSEQ multiplex PCR; the TCRdb copy retains only in-frame clones and omits some. The sample has around 110,000 clones, roughly nine tenths seen once; the top ten hold about 2%. This sequence was found in a woman between 18 and 29 years old in good health and CMV-seropositive. Input material: PBMCs.

CDR3 DNA: TGTGCCAGCACCAAGGGACAGGGCATCTCTGGGGCCAACGTCCTGACTTTC. Translating gives CASTKGQGISGANVLTF. The chain carries TRBV5-4 and TRBJ2-6, with 9 bases fitting TRBD1. CDR3 length: 17 amino acids. J lost 0 bases, V lost 6 bases, and 7 bases had no gene match. Germline-derived CDR1 and CDR2 are SGHNT and YYREEE (reference sequence).